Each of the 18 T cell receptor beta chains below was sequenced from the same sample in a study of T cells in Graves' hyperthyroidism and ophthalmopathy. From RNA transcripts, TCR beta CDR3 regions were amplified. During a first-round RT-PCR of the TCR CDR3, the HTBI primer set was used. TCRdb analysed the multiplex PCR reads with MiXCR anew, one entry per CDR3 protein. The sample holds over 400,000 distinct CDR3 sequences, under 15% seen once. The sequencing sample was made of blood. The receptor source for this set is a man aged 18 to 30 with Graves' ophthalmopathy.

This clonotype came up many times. The CDR3, as DNA: TGTGCCAGCAGTTTCTCACCAACTAGCGACCGATACAATGAGCAGTTCTTC. Translation gives CASSFSPTSDRYNEQFF. The chain uses TRBV12-3 or TRBV12-4 and TRBJ2-1, with 7 positions matching TRBD2. The CDR3 sequence is 17 residues long. The V gene end was trimmed by 3 bases and the J gene end by 4 bases; junction bases not matched to a gene: 12.

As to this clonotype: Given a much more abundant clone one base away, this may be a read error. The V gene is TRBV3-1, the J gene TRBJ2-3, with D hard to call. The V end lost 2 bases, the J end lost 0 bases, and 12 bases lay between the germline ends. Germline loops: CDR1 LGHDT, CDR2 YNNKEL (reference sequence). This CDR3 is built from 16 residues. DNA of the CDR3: TGTGCCAGCAGCCAATATGCCCAGCAGAGCACAGATACGCAGTATTTT. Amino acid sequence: CASSQYAQQSTDTQYF.

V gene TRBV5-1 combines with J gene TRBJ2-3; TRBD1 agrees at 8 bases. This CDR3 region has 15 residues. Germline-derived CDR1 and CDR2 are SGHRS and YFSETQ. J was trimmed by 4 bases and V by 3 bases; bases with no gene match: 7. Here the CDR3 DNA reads TGCGCCAGCAGCTGGACAGGGATGGCCTCAGATACGCAGTATTTT. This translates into CASSWTGMASDTQYF.

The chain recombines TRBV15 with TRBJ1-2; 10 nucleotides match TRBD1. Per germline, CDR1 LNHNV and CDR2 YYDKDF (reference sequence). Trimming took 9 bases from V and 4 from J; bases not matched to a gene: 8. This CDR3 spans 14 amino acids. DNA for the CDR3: TGTGCCACAACGGGACAGGGGACCCTCTATGGCTACACCTTC. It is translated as CATTGQGTLYGYTF.

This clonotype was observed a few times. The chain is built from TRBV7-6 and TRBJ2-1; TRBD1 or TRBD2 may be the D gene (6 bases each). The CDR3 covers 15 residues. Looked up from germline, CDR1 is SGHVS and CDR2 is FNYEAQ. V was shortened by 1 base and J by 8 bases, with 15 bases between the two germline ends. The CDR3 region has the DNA TGTGCCAGCAGCTTAGGGGCCCCGGGGGCACATGAGCAGTTCTTC. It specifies CASSLGAPGAHEQFF.

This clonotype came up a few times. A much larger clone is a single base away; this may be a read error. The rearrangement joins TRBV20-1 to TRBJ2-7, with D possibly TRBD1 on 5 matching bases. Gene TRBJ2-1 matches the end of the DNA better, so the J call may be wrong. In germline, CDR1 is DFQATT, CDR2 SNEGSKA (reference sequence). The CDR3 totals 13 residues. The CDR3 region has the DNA TGCAGTGCTAGGCCCAGGGTTACCTACGAGCAGTTCTTC. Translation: CSARPRVTYEQFF.

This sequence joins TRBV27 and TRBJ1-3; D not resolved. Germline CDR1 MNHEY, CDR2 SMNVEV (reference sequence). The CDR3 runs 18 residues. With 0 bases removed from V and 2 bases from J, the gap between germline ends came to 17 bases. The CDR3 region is CASSLSPTLLGPGNTIYF. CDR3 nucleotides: TGTGCCAGCAGTTTATCGCCGACCCTACTAGGTCCTGGAAACACCATATATTTT.

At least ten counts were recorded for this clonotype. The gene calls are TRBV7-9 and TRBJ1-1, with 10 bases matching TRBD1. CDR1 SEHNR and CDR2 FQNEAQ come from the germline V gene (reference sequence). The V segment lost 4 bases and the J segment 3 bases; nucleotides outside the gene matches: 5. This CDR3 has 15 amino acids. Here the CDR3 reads CASSWGQGIDTEAFF. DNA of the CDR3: TGTGCCAGCAGCTGGGGACAGGGGATAGACACTGAAGCTTTCTTT.

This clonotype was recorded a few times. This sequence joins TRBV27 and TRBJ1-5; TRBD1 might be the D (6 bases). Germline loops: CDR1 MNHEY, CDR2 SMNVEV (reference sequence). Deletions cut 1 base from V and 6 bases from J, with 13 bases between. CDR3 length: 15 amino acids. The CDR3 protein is CASSLLAGAAQPQHF. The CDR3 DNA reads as TGTGCCAGCAGTTTATTGGCAGGGGCCGCTCAGCCCCAGCATTTT.

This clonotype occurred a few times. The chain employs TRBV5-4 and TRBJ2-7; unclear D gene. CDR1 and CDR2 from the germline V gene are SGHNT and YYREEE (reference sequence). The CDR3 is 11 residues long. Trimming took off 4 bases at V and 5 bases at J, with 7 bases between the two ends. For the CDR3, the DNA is TGTGCCAGCAGCCATACTAACGAGCAGTACTTC. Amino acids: CASSHTNEQYF.

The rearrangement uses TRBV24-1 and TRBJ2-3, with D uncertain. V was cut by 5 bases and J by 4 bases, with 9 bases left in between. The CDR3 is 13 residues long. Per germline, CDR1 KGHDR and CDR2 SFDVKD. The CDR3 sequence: CATSAPDPDTQYF. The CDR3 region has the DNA TGTGCCACCAGTGCCCCGGATCCAGATACGCAGTATTTT.

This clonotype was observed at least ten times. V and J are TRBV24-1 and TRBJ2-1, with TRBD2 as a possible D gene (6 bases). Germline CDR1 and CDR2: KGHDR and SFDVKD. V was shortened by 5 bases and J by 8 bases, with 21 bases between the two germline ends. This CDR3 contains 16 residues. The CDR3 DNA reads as TGTGCCACCAGTGTAAATCGGGGGTCCAATGTCGATGAGCAGTTCTTC. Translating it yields CATSVNRGSNVDEQFF.

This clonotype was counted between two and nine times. CDR3 region: CASSVAGTASYEQYF. CDR3 DNA: TGTGCCAGCAGCGTAGCCGGGACAGCGTCCTACGAGCAGTACTTC. The chain uses TRBV9 and TRBJ2-7; TRBD1 aligns across 7 bases. Germline V gene lookup returns CDR1 SGDLS and CDR2 YYNGEE. CDR3 length equals 15 residues. J gave up 1 base and V 0 bases, and 4 bases lay outside the gene matches. The whole variable domain, filled in from reference TRBV9 and TRBJ2-7, reads DSGVTQTPKHLITATGQRVTLRCSPRSGDLSVYWYQQSLDQGLQFLIQYYNGEERAKGNILERFSAQQFPDLHSELNLSSLELGDSALYFCASSVAGTASYEQYFGPGTRLTVT.

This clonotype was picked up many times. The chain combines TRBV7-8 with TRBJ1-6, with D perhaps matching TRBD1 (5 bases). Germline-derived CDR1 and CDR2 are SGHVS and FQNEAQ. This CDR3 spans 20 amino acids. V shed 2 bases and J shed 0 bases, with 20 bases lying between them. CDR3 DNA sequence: TGTGCCAGCAGCTTAACGGCCCGGGGCGCTACCTACTCCTATAATTCACCCCTCCACTTT. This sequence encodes CASSLTARGATYSYNSPLHF.

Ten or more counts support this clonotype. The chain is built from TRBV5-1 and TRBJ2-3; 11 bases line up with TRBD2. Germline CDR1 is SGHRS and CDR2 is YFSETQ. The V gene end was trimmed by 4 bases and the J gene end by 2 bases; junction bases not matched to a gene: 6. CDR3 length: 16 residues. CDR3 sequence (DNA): TGCGCCAGCAGCGACGGGACTAGCGGAACCACAGATACGCAGTATTTT. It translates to CASSDGTSGTTDTQYF.

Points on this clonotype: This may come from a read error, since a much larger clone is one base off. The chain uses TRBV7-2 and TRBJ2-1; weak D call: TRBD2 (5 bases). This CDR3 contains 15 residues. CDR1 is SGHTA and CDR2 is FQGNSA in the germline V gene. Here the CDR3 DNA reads TGTGCCAACAGCTTAGCGTGGATCTCCTACAATGAGCAGTTCTTC. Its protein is CANSLAWISYNEQFF.

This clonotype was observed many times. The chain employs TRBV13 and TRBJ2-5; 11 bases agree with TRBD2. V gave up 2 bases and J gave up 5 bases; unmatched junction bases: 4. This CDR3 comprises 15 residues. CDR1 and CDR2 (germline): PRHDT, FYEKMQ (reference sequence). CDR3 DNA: TGTGCCAGCAGCTTATCCCTAGCGGGAGGCGAGACCCAGTACTTC. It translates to CASSLSLAGGETQYF.

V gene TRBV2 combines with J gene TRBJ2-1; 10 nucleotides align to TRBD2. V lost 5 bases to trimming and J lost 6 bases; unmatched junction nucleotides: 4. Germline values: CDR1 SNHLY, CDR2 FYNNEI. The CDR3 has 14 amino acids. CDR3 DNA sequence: TGTGCCAGCAGTCTAGCGGGAGAGGCCAATGAGCAGTTCTTC. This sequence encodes CASSLAGEANEQFF.